This passage covers 4 T cell receptor beta chains from one sample sequenced in a study of blood T cell repertoires in COVID-19. TCRdb's copy holds only in-frame clones and misses some; the assay was immunoSEQ multiplex PCR. The sample has 200,000 to 250,000 clones, roughly nine tenths seen once. Sequenced material: peripheral blood. The receptors were sampled from a man aged 35-49 years with active or convalescent COVID-19.

V gene TRBV28 combines with J gene TRBJ1-1, with D possibly TRBD1 on 6 matching bases. Germline lookup yields CDR1 MDHEN and CDR2 SYDVKM. The V gene lost 4 bases and the J gene lost 7 bases, with 19 bases spanning the gap. CDR3 length: 15 amino acids. The CDR3 here is CASSSPGQARGEAFF. The CDR3 DNA reads as TGTGCCAGCAGTTCCCCGGGACAAGCGAGGGGTGAAGCTTTCTTT.

This clone was detected only a few times. The V and J genes are TRBV7-9 and TRBJ1-4; D is perhaps TRBD1 (6 bases). The germline V gene encodes CDR1 SEHNR and CDR2 FQNEAQ (reference sequence). The CDR3 runs to 16 residues. Trimming shortened V by 5 bases and J by 7 bases, and 20 bases separated the two germline ends. The CDR3 region is CASSPPGQSVGEKLFF. The CDR3 nucleotides read TGTGCCAGCAGCCCCCCGGGACAATCCGTGGGTGAAAAACTGTTTTTT. Supplemented by reference TRBV7-9 and TRBJ1-4, the full variable domain reads DTGVSQNPRHKITKRGQNVTFRCDPISEHNRLYWYRQTLGQGPEFLTYFQNEAQLEKSRLLSDRFSAERPKGSFSTLEIQRTEQGDSAMYLCASSPPGQSVGEKLFFGSGTQLSVL.

The table lists this clone with a few counts. The chain uses TRBV19 and TRBJ1-1; no clear D gene. The length of the CDR3 is 13 residues. Trimming removed 3 bases at V and 1 base at J, with 6 bases between. Germline V gene sequence: CDR1 LNHDA, CDR2 SQIVND (reference sequence). The CDR3 spells CASSIWRNTEAFF. In DNA form, the CDR3 reads TGTGCCAGTAGTATTTGGAGGAACACTGAAGCTTTCTTT.

This clone appeared once. The chain employs TRBV14 and TRBJ2-2; D gene unclear. CDR1 and CDR2 from the germline V gene are SGHDN and FVKESK. Trimming removed 2 bases from V and 0 bases from J, with 4 bases in between. CDR3 size: 14 residues. CDR3 region: CASSQHSNTGELFF. The CDR3 DNA reads as TGTGCCAGCAGCCAACACTCGAACACCGGGGAGCTGTTTTTT. The variable domain in full, with the rest retrieved from reference TRBV14 and TRBJ2-2, is EAGVTQFPSHSVIEKGQTVTLRCDPISGHDNLYWYRRVMGKEIKFLLHFVKESKQDESGMPNNRFLAERTGGTYSTLKVQPAELEDSGVYFCASSQHSNTGELFFGEGSRLTVL.